A selection of T cell receptor beta chains follows, all from one sample in a study of blood T cell repertoires in COVID-19. The data were produced by immunoSEQ multiplex PCR, yet TCRdb's version contains in-frame clones alone and is incomplete. The top ten hold just over 8% of the sample, which has 55,000 to 75,000 clones, 87% seen once. Sequencing was performed on peripheral blood. These receptors came from a man in his fifties or sixties with active COVID-19. The CDR3 runs from the conserved cysteine through the conserved F or W.

CDR3 protein	V gene	J gene
CASSYAGPTGELFF	TRBV6-5	TRBJ2-2
CASSVVGTRGPGGQYF	TRBV25-1	TRBJ2-7
CASSPHAGAQETQYF	TRBV5-1	TRBJ2-5
CASSFFPARQGRSGTEAFF	TRBV7-2	TRBJ1-1
CASSTGLGTVYSF	TRBV2	TRBJ2-3
CATSDSKHGPGTGRYGYTF	TRBV24-1	TRBJ1-2
CTSSQDEQGIISQYF	TRBV1	TRBJ2-7
CASSPGTSGTLSSYNEQFF	TRBV18	TRBJ2-1
CASSEVPVDTEAFF	TRBV2	TRBJ1-1
CASTPVLAGYNEQFF	TRBV3-1/TRBV3-2	TRBJ2-1
CASSSAVHTDTQYF	TRBV9	TRBJ2-3
CASSYRAGQTWQETQYF	TRBV6-2/TRBV6-3	TRBJ2-5
CASSPDRSSYNSPLHF	TRBV7-9	TRBJ1-6
CASSVSDVGTAYEQYF	TRBV9	TRBJ2-7
CASRAGTGDAGNYNEQFF	TRBV6-1	TRBJ2-1
CASSQLGSGSTNEQFF	TRBV7-9	TRBJ2-1
CASSKQGDGTEAFF	TRBV18	TRBJ1-1
CSVEVNQPGTGELFF	TRBV29-1	TRBJ2-2
CASSRLKRTGANVLTF	TRBV28	TRBJ2-6
CASTPGGLGYTF	TRBV6-6	TRBJ1-2
CASSQEPGVSGGEGYTF	TRBV4-2	TRBJ1-2
CASSSGQSVQYF	TRBV6-2/TRBV6-3	TRBJ2-4
CASSLTNTGAAGRTEAFF	TRBV18	TRBJ1-1
CAISTSGGANEQFF	TRBV6-5	TRBJ2-1
CASSLDGARNYGYTF	TRBV5-6	TRBJ1-2
CASSVGGEETQYF	TRBV9	TRBJ2-5
CASSLGGTGGAYTDTQYF	TRBV27	TRBJ2-3
CASSYSLGIVGQGDEQFF	TRBV6-2/TRBV6-3	TRBJ2-1
CASSHRDSSGNTIYF	TRBV3-1/TRBV3-2	TRBJ1-3
CASSSYRGLVNTEAFF	TRBV7-9	TRBJ1-1
CASSYSRGTGANVLTF	TRBV6-5	TRBJ2-6
CASSLNRQQQQFF	TRBV7-3	TRBJ2-1
CASSELGLVLAKNIQYF	TRBV2	TRBJ2-4
CASSKRQGGNTGELFF	TRBV19	TRBJ2-2
CATSGARTGNQPQHF	TRBV15	TRBJ1-5
CASSRQAGGYTDTQYF	TRBV27	TRBJ2-3
CAVGLAGSYEQYF	TRBV28	TRBJ2-7
CASSQEGPSGRGDEQFF	TRBV4-3	TRBJ2-1
CASSLFGGTTGELFF	TRBV7-8	TRBJ2-2
CASSLEGGTDTQYF	TRBV7-9	TRBJ2-3
CASSRGQGKPDTQYF	TRBV4-2	TRBJ2-3
CASSASGGVQETQYF	TRBV9	TRBJ2-5
CASSSRLAGRDEQFF	TRBV7-3	TRBJ2-1
CASTLGLGGRDTQYF	TRBV6-5	TRBJ2-3
CASSSGDTQYF	TRBV9	TRBJ2-3
CASSGRTGSDSPLHF	TRBV5-1	TRBJ1-6
CASRGQGVFTDTQYF	TRBV2	TRBJ2-3
CASSEGTGDTEAFF	TRBV2	TRBJ1-1
CASSLGSGVTEAFF	TRBV7-2	TRBJ1-1
CASSLFSLAGQETQYF	TRBV27	TRBJ2-5
CASSLGRNYGYTF	TRBV7-9	TRBJ1-2
CASSVALSNEKLFF	TRBV9	TRBJ1-4